This TCR beta chain was recovered during a study of blood T cells in healthy people across ages. The CDR3 totals 16 residues. From germline, CDR1 is MGHRA and CDR2 YSYEKL. After removal of 4 bases from V and 2 bases from J, the junction contained 6 bases not matched to a gene. PCR was performed a second time for roughly 7 to 11 cycles using a sample-barcoded 5' primer and a J-beta primer mix. TCRdb re-derived calls from the 5' RACE reads in MiXCR, one entry per CDR3 protein. The sample has about 1.5 million distinct CDR3 sequences; 40% to 50% are singletons. The authors isolated at least 6 million PBMCs per sample. Note on this clonotype: What it binds is not known.

Study-level points and caveats: Diversity was higher, and naive CD4+ cells more numerous, in long-lived donors than in aged donors. A strong correlation was found between TCR beta diversity and the percentage of naive T cells. Older individuals had lower TCR beta diversity per million T cells (the decline was roughly linear).

This TCR was recovered from a woman younger than 35 in good health. This chain joins TRBV4-1 and TRBJ1-3, with 9 bases aligning to TRBD1. Sequencing was performed on blood. DNA of the CDR3: TGCGCCAGCAGCCGACAACAGGGGGCGGCTGGAAACACCATATATTTT. This sequence encodes CASSRQQGAAGNTIYF.